This T cell receptor (beta chain) was found in a study of Ad26.COV2.S vaccination and SARS-CoV-2 variants (dated by TCRdb to the early 2020s). Regarding the study in general: Donors in the vaccine arm were drawn from COV1001, a multicentre, randomized, double-blind, placebo-controlled phase I-IIa trial testing Ad26.COV2.S in healthy adults. Trial participants were randomized into five groups of five: low-dose or high-dose Ad26.COV2.S given once or twice, or placebo on both occasions. TCRbeta repertoire sequencing served as the tool for gauging how specific and how broad the SARS-CoV-2-reactive T cell receptors were following Ad26.COV2.S vaccination. The TCR-sequenced set comprised around 30 samples: around 20 Ad26.COV2.S vaccine recipients, 5 placebo recipients and 8 SARS-CoV-2 convalescent individuals. Ad26.COV2.S was administered intramuscularly at a dose of 5x10^10 or 1x10^11 viral particles, either as one shot or as two shots given 56 days apart. Throughout the experiments and outcome assessment, investigators stayed blinded to trial group allocation. Overall study results and their limits: Non-spike TCR breadth was comparable between vaccine and placebo recipients, consistent with the vaccine containing only spike. After vaccination, substantial breadth of spike-specific CD8+ and CD4+ T cell responses was reported. The study was not powered to compare responses between vaccine doses or regimens. Compared with placebo recipients, Ad26.COV2.S recipients showed higher spike-specific TCR breadth (P = 0.0014). It was noted by the authors that total T cell responses may have been underestimated by the TCR breadth and depth analyses.

Sample treatment or condition, as interpreted from the label and publication: around 19 received Ad26.COV2.S at low or high dose, single or two shots; about 5 received placebo; per-sample allocation not given. Repertoires of vaccine and placebo recipients were sequenced from samples collected on day 63 after the first injection. Cohort 1b enrolled around 23 adults aged 18-55 years at a single site in Boston, USA, between 29 July and 7 August 2020. Ad26.COV2.S was a replication-incompetent adenovirus type 26 vector that expressed a prefusion-stabilized SARS-CoV-2 spike protein derived from the original Wuhan strain. This clone was counted a single time. Its antigen is currently not known. Base qualities are not provided; no much larger clone lies one nucleotide away. The immunoSEQ Assay was the method used to sequence TCRbeta CDR3 regions. After extraction, genomic DNA underwent amplification by bias-controlled multiplex PCR, followed by high-throughput sequencing. The authors' pipeline ran thus. Collapsing and filtering of sequences were performed to quantify the absolute abundance of each unique TCRbeta CDR3 region. T cell fraction was estimated by normalizing TCRbeta template counts to usable DNA, with usable DNA measured through amplification of reference genes found in all nucleated cells. Repertoire TCRs were annotated as SARS-CoV-2-specific by exact matching of V gene, CDR3 amino acid sequence and J gene to a known reactive TCR set. The reference SARS-CoV-2 TCR set was obtained from MIRA and was filtered for enrichment in COVID-19-positive ImmuneCODE repertoires, whereby public or cross-reactive TCRs were removed. Based on the MIRA antigens, annotated TCRs were further analysed at the level of specific ORF or position within ORF. Depth was the summed frequency of annotated unique rearrangements, while breadth was defined as annotated unique rearrangements over total unique productive rearrangements. Two-sided Wilcoxon rank-sum tests were used to compare TCR breadth between groups. Entries here come from immuneACCESS through TCRdb and include only in-frame sequences with V and J called. Some clones fail to appear in such tables; in the studies checked, an unresolved V gene covers under half of the shortfall, and the cause of the remainder is unknown. D and trimming were read from the DNA, whereas the V and J calls and clone size are those reported in that table. The sample includes around 300,000 clones, with roughly 90% observed a single time. Of the sample, around 5.5% is held by the ten largest clones.

The origin of this receptor is a person aged 18-65 years who received the Ad26.COV2.S COVID-19 vaccine or a placebo. Sequencing used peripheral blood, obtained in a trial of Ad26.COV2.S vaccine versus placebo.

At the DNA level, the sequence is TGCAGCGTTTCTCGTTTATGGCTACGACTGCCCGCTCAAGAGACCCAGTACTTC. Translated, this is CSVSRLWLRLPAQETQYF. This chain is built from TRBV29-1 and TRBJ2-5; no confident D gene assignment can be made. Taken from cysteine to phenylalanine, the CDR3 has 18 residues. The retained sequence is limited to the CDR3, 54 bases, with the frame set at the first base. The trim is 5 bases for V and 2 bases for J, with a gap of 27 bases between the germline ends. The germline V gene sets CDR1 to SQVTM and CDR2 to ANQGSEA.